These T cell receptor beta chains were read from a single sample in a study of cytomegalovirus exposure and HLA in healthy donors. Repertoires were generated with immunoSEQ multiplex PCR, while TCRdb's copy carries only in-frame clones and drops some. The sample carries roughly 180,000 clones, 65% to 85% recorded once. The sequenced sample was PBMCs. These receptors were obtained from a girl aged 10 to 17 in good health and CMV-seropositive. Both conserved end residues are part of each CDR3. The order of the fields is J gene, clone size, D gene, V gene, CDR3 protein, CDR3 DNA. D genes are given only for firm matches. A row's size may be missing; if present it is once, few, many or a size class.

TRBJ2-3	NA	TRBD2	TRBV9	CASSAGLAGSTDTQYF	TGTGCCAGCAGCGCGGGACTAGCGGGATCGACAGATACGCAGTATTTT
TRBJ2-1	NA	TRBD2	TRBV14	CASSLGLADYNEQFF	TGTGCCAGCAGCCTGGGACTAGCGGACTACAATGAGCAGTTCTTC
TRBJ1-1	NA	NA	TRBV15	CATSRDIALRTSNTEAFF	TGTGCCACCAGCAGAGATATCGCCCTCAGGACATCGAACACTGAAGCTTTCTTT
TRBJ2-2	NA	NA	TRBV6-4	CASSRGTGELFF	TGTGCCAGCAGTAGGGGTACCGGGGAGCTGTTTTTT
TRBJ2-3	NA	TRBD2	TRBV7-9	CASSLANLIAGGLRDTQYF	TGTGCCAGCAGCTTAGCGAACTTGATAGCGGGAGGGCTGAGAGATACGCAGTATTTT
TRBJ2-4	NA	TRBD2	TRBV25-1	CASQPPSSGRGSQYF	TGTGCCAGCCAGCCTCCGAGTAGCGGGAGAGGATCTCAGTACTTC
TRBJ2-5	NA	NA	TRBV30	CAWSQGKETQYF	TGTGCCTGGAGTCAGGGTAAAGAGACCCAGTACTTC
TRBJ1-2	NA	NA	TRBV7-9	CASSLMGDRSSGYTF	TGTGCCAGCAGCTTGATGGGAGACAGGTCTTCTGGCTACACCTTC
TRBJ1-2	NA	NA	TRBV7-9	CASSLSRINNYGYTF	TGTGCCAGCAGCTTAAGCAGGATTAATAACTATGGCTACACCTTC
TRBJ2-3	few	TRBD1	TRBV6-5	CASSSQGASDTQYF	TGTGCCAGCAGTTCACAGGGGGCATCAGATACGCAGTATTTT
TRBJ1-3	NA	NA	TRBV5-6	CASSLAPGSSGNTIYF	TGTGCCAGCAGCTTGGCGCCAGGTTCTTCAGGAAACACCATATATTTT
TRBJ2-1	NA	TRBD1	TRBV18	CASGQANEQFF	TGTGCCAGTGGACAGGCTAATGAGCAGTTCTTC
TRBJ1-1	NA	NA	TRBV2	CASRRQVRNTEAFF	TGTGCCAGCAGACGACAGGTCAGGAACACTGAAGCTTTCTTT
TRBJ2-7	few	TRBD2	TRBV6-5	CASTLAEGMREQYF	TGTGCCAGCACCCTAGCGGAGGGAATGAGGGAGCAGTACTTC
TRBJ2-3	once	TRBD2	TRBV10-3	CAISPGTSPAGTQYF	TGTGCCATCAGCCCCGGGACTAGCCCTGCCGGTACGCAGTATTTT
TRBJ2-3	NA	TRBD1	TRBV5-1	CASRLQGVSADTQYF	TGCGCCAGCAGATTACAGGGGGTTAGCGCAGATACGCAGTATTTT
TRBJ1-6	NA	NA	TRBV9	CASSVDSKPNSPLHF	TGTGCCAGCAGCGTCGACAGCAAACCTAATTCACCCCTCCACTTT
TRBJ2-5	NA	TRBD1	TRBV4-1	CASSPGQPQETQYF	TGCGCCAGCAGCCCGGGACAGCCCCAAGAGACCCAGTACTTC
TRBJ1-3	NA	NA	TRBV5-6	CASSTLGSTGNTIYF	TGTGCCAGCAGCACCCTGGGGAGCACTGGAAACACCATATATTTT
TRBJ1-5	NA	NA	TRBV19	CASSITVNQPQHF	TGTGCCAGTAGTATAACAGTCAATCAGCCCCAGCATTTT
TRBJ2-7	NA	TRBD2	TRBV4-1	CASSQAPSGSYEQYF	TGCGCCAGCAGCCAAGCCCCTAGCGGGAGCTACGAGCAGTACTTC
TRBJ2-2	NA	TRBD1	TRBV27	CASSLFASRGQGLTGELFF	TGTGCCAGCAGTTTATTTGCCTCCAGGGGACAGGGGTTGACCGGGGAGCTGTTTTTT
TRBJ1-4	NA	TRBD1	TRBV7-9	CASSPAGQGFEKLFF	TGTGCCAGCAGCCCCGCCGGACAGGGGTTTGAAAAACTGTTTTTT
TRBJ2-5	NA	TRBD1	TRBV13	CASSLGLGTGGLKTQYF	TGTGCCAGCAGCTTAGGCCTAGGGACAGGGGGTTTAAAGACCCAGTACTTC
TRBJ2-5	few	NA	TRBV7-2	CASSLGRAQETQYF	TGTGCCAGCAGCTTAGGAAGAGCCCAAGAGACCCAGTACTTC
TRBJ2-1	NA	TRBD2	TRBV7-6	CASSRTSGRGEKQFF	TGTGCCAGCAGCCGAACTAGCGGGAGAGGAGAAAAGCAGTTCTTC
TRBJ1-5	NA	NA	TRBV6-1	CASSDGAPGWAQHF	TGTGCCAGCAGTGACGGTGCACCGGGTTGGGCCCAGCATTTT
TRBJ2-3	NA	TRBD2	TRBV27	CASRLGLAGGLRVDTQYF	TGTGCCAGCAGACTAGGACTAGCGGGAGGCCTCCGGGTGGATACGCAGTATTTT
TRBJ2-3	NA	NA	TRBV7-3	CASSLTGVGDTQYF	TGTGCCAGCAGCTTAACCGGGGTTGGAGATACGCAGTATTTT
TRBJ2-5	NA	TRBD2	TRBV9	CASSEGLTSEQETQYF	TGTGCCAGCAGCGAGGGGCTTACTAGCGAACAAGAGACCCAGTACTTC
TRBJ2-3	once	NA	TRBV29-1	CSVEGFRTAAENTQYF	TGCAGCGTTGAAGGGTTTAGGACAGCGGCTGAGAATACGCAGTATTTT
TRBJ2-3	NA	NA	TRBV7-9	CASSFYVTDTQYF	TGTGCCAGCAGCTTCTACGTCACAGATACGCAGTATTTT
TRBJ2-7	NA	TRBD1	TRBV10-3	CAISVPGQTYEQYF	TGTGCCATCAGCGTACCGGGACAGACTTACGAGCAGTACTTC
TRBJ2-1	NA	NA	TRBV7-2	CASSLVRLAVYNEQFF	TGTGCCAGCAGCTTAGTACGCCTAGCAGTCTACAATGAGCAGTTCTTC
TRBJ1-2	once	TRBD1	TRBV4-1	CASSQPGQAFYGYTF	TGCGCCAGCAGCCAGCCGGGACAGGCCTTCTATGGCTACACCTTC
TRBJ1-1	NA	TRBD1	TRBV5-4	CASSLRDRGNTEAFF	TGTGCCAGCAGCTTGAGGGACAGGGGAAACACTGAAGCTTTCTTT
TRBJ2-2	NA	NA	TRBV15	CATSRDRGAAELFF	TGTGCCACCAGCAGAGATCGGGGGGCGGCGGAGCTGTTTTTT
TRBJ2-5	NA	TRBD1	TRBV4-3	CTSATGTGLEETQYF	TGCACCAGCGCCACCGGGACAGGGCTGGAGGAGACCCAGTACTTC
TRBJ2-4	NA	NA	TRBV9	CASSSGLVGRDIQYF	TGTGCCAGCAGCTCCGGATTGGTGGGGCGAGACATTCAGTACTTC
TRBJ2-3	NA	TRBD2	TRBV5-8	CASSWTSGRGTDTQYF	TGTGCCAGCAGCTGGACTAGCGGGAGGGGTACAGATACGCAGTATTTT
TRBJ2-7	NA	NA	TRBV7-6	CASSLKQTYEQYF	TGTGCCAGCAGCTTAAAACAAACCTACGAGCAGTACTTC
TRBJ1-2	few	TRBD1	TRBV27	CASRTGHGYTF	TGTGCCAGCCGGACAGGACATGGCTACACCTTC
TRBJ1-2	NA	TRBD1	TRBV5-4	CASSQVTGGYGYTF	TGTGCCAGCAGCCAGGTCACAGGGGGCTATGGCTACACCTTC
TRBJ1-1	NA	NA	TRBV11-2	CASSLDPGNTEAFF	TGTGCCAGCAGCTTAGACCCGGGGAACACTGAAGCTTTCTTT
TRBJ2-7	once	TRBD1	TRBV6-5	CASTIRQGSYEQYF	TGTGCCAGCACTATCAGACAGGGCAGCTACGAGCAGTACTTC
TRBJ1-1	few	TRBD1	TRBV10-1	CASSTGTANTEAFF	TGCGCCAGCAGTACCGGGACAGCGAACACTGAAGCTTTCTTT
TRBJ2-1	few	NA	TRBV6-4	CASSDFGAGSYNEQFF	TGTGCCAGCAGTGATTTTGGAGCGGGCTCCTACAATGAGCAGTTCTTC
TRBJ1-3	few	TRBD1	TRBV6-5	CASSRQGSGNTIYF	TGTGCCAGCAGCAGACAGGGGTCGGGAAACACCATATATTTT
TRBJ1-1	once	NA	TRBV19	CAISGRMNTEAFF	TGTGCCATCTCCGGGAGAATGAACACTGAAGCTTTCTTT
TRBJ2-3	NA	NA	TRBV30	CAWSIGDSYADTQYF	TGTGCCTGGAGCATCGGGGACTCGTACGCAGATACGCAGTATTTT
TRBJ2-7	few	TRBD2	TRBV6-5	CASRYGLAGEQYF	TGTGCCAGCAGATACGGACTAGCTGGCGAGCAGTACTTC
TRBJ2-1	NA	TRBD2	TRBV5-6	CASSLALGGSHNEQFF	TGTGCCAGCAGTCTAGCCCTGGGCGGGAGTCACAATGAGCAGTTCTTC
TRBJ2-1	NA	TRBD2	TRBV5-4	CASSSSGSGYNEQFF	TGTGCCAGCAGCTCCAGCGGGAGTGGTTACAATGAGCAGTTCTTC
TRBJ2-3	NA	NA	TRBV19	CASSIDVGGTLGNTQYF	TGTGCCAGTAGTATAGATGTTGGGGGGACCCTAGGGAATACGCAGTATTTT
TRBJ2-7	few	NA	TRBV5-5	CASSSGRGSSYEQYF	TGTGCCAGCAGCTCCGGACGGGGAAGCTCCTACGAGCAGTACTTC